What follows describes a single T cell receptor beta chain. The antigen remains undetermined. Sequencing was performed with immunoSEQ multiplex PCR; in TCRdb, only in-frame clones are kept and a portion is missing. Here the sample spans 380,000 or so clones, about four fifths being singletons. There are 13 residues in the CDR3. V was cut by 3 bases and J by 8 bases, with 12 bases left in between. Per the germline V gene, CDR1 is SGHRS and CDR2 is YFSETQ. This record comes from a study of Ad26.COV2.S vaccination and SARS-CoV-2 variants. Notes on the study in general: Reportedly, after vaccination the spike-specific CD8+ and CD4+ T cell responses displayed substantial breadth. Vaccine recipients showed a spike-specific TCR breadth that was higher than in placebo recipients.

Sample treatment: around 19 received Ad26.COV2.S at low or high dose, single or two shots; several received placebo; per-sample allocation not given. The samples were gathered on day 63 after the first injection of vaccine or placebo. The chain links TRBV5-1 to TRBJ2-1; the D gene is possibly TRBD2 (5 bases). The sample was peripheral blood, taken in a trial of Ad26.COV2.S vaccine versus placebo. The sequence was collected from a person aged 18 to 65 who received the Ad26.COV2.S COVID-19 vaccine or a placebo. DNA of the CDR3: TGCGCCAGCAGCTCCCTTGTCGGGGATGAGCAGTTCTTC. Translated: CASSSLVGDEQFF.